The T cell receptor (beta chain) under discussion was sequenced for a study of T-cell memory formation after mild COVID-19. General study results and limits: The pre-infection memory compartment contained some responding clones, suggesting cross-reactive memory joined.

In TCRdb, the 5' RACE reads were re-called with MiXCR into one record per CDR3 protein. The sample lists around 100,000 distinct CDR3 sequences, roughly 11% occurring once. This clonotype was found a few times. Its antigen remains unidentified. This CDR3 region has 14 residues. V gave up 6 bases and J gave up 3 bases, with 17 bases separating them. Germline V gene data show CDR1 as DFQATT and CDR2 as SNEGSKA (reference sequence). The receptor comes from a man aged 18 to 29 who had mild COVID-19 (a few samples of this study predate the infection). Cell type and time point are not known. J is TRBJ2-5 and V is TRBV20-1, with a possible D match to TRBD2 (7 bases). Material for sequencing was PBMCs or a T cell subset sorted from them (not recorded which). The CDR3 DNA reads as TGCAGTGCCATGGGGGGGCCAAGGAAAGAGACCCAGTACTTC. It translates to CSAMGGPRKETQYF.